This T cell receptor (beta chain) was recovered during a study of shared clonotypes between healthy human individuals. Overall study context: The cohort had a couple of women and a few men, ages 18 to 49.

Details on this clone: Its antigen is currently unknown.

CD45RO-negative, CCR7-positively selected cells formed the naive CD8 fraction, excluding terminally differentiated effector memory CD45RA+ cells. General study findings and limits: The generation probabilities recorded for non-shared clonotypes fell below those of clonotypes shared by all four donors. Sorted-subset sequencing, rarefaction showed, was incomplete despite large depth.

CDR1 and CDR2 (germline): WSHSY, SAAADI. Losses at the gene ends were 5 bases for V and 3 bases for J; bases not matched to a gene: 5. The CDR3 length is 14 residues. Running of the assay took place at deep level. Here immunoSEQ multiplex PCR was the method, and the copy in TCRdb shows in-frame clones only, minus some. The sample carries roughly 2 million clones, about 95% recorded once. V and J are TRBV10-2 and TRBJ2-7; the match to TRBD1 covers 9 bases. Sequenced sample: naive CD8+ T cells sorted from blood. This receptor was taken from a man between 18 and 29 years old in good health. The CDR3 sequence: CASSSGTGLYEQYF. CDR3 in DNA: TGCGCCAGCAGTTCCGGGACAGGGCTCTACGAGCAGTACTTC.